The 30 T cell receptor beta chains below all came from one sample that was sequenced in a study of shared clonotypes between healthy human individuals. TCRdb keeps only in-frame clones here, not all; method: immunoSEQ multiplex PCR. Among roughly 1.5 million clones, 98% were seen once, and the ten largest hold around 0.47%. The sample was naive CD4+ T cells sorted from blood. Subset noted: CD45RA+ positively selected. All receptors derive from a man aged 30 to 45 in good health.

This rearrangement joins TRBV28 to TRBJ1-5; D is unclear. The CDR3 consists of 14 residues. Per germline, CDR1 MDHEN and CDR2 SYDVKM. Trimming left V 1 base short and J 2 bases short, with 6 bases between. CDR3 DNA: TGTGCCAGCAGTTTATCCAGCCGCAATCAGCCCCAGCATTTT. Its protein is CASSLSSRNQPQHF.

In regard to this clone: This same CDR3 is encoded by further DNA sequences in the sample. V is TRBV2 and J is TRBJ1-5; 7 nucleotides match TRBD1. J was trimmed by 5 bases and V by 4 bases; bases with no gene match: 5. CDR3 length: 14 residues. CDR1 is SNHLY, CDR2 FYNNEI, per germline. CDR3: CASSGTGGDQPQHF. CDR3 in DNA: TGTGCCAGCAGTGGGACAGGCGGTGATCAGCCCCAGCATTTT.

This CDR3 reads CASSPPSVRPYEQYF. CDR3 nucleotide sequence: TGTGCCAGCAGCCCCCCATCTGTCAGGCCGTACGAGCAGTACTTC. This chain connects TRBV7-8 to TRBJ2-7; D not resolved. This CDR3 is built from 15 residues. Germline CDR1 SGHVS, CDR2 FQNEAQ. Trimming pared 5 bases from V and 4 bases from J, leaving 18 bases between.

J is TRBJ2-7 and V is TRBV19; 11 nucleotides agree with TRBD2. Germline CDR1 is LNHDA and CDR2 is SQIVND (reference sequence). The CDR3 totals 15 residues. The J segment lost 3 bases and the V segment lost 3 bases, leaving 4 bases of the junction unmatched. CDR3 DNA: TGTGCCAGTAGTATCGCACTAGCGGGAGTCTACGAGCAGTACTTC. It is translated as CASSIALAGVYEQYF.

CDR3 DNA sequence: TGTGCCAGCAGGGGAGCCGGGGCCAACGTCCTGACTTTC. Its translation is CASRGAGANVLTF. The rearrangement links TRBV5-5 to TRBJ2-6; a weak D match, TRBD2 (5 bases). This CDR3 has 13 residues. Trimming shortened V by 5 bases and J by 4 bases, and 7 bases separated the two germline ends. Germline V gene lookup returns CDR1 SGHKS and CDR2 YYEKEE (reference sequence).

V usage is TRBV30 and J usage is TRBJ2-5, with 8 bases identical to TRBD1. Trimming at V came to 1 base and at J to 3 bases, leaving 4 bases not matched to a gene. Germline CDR1 reads GTSNPN; CDR2 reads SVGIG (reference sequence). The CDR3 consists of 14 residues. CDR3 protein: CAWSDRQGKETQYF. In nucleotides, the CDR3 is TGTGCCTGGAGTGACCGACAGGGGAAAGAGACCCAGTACTTC.

This rearrangement joins TRBV28 to TRBJ2-7; D possibly matches TRBD1 or TRBD2 (5 bases each). The V gene's germline CDR1 is MDHEN and CDR2 SYDVKM. Trimming took off 5 bases at V and 1 base at J, with 12 bases between the two ends. The CDR3 consists of 14 residues. CDR3 bases: TGTGCCAGCAGTCAGGGAGTAGGATCCTACGAGCAGTACTTC. This translates into CASSQGVGSYEQYF.

The CDR3 is CASSQLAGDYNEQFF. CDR3 coding DNA: TGTGCCAGCAGCCAGCTAGCGGGGGATTACAATGAGCAGTTCTTC. The gene calls are TRBV5-5 and TRBJ2-1; 10 bases match TRBD2. Germline CDR1 and CDR2: SGHKS and YYEKEE (reference sequence). V gave up 4 bases and J gave up 4 bases; unmatched junction bases: 5. CDR3 length: 15 residues.

The genes are TRBV5-1 and TRBJ2-2; 8 bases line up with TRBD1. The V segment lost 4 bases and the J segment 0 bases; nucleotides outside the gene matches: 11. Germline loops: CDR1 SGHRS, CDR2 YFSETQ. The CDR3 loop spans 18 amino acids. The CDR3 DNA follows: TGCGCCAGCAGCAAAAGGGGCGGGACAGGCTCGAACACCGGGGAGCTGTTTTTT. Translating gives CASSKRGGTGSNTGELFF.

The chain couples TRBV7-2 to TRBJ2-5; D perhaps matches TRBD2 (6 bases). Trimming cost V 1 base and J 5 bases, with 14 bases left between them. The length of the CDR3 is 15 residues. From germline, CDR1 is SGHTA and CDR2 FQGNSA. CDR3 coding DNA: TGTGCCAGCAGCTTAGGGCTAGCGATGGGGGAGACCCAGTACTTC. Translating it yields CASSLGLAMGETQYF. Drawing the rest from reference TRBV7-2 and TRBJ2-5, the complete variable domain is GAGVSQSPSNKVTEKGKDVELRCDPISGHTALYWYRQSLGQGLEFLIYFQGNSAPDKSGLPSDRFSAERTGGSVSTLTIQRTQQEDSAVYLCASSLGLAMGETQYFGPGTRLLVL.

The rearrangement uses TRBV7-2 and TRBJ2-1; TRBD2 matches at 9 bases. Unmatched junction bases numbered 6, after V lost 4 bases and J lost 5 bases. Germline values: CDR1 SGHTA, CDR2 FQGNSA. This CDR3 is built from 15 residues. The CDR3 loop reads CASSSTSGIDNEQFF. DNA for the CDR3: TGTGCCAGCAGCTCGACTAGCGGCATCGACAATGAGCAGTTCTTC.

The chain employs TRBV7-2 and TRBJ2-1; no firm D call. Germline values: CDR1 SGHTA, CDR2 FQGNSA. V lost 1 base to trimming and J lost 0 bases, with 10 bases between them. CDR3 length: 16 residues. For the CDR3, the DNA is TGTGCCAGCAGCTTAGTTGGCGGCGTCTCCTACAATGAGCAGTTCTTC. Residues: CASSLVGGVSYNEQFF.

This clone has only one observation. The rearrangement uses TRBV6-5 and TRBJ2-5; 12 bases are a match to TRBD2. CDR1 and CDR2 from the germline V gene are MNHEY and SVGAGI. V lost 4 bases, J lost 5 bases, and 8 bases stayed unmatched. The length of the CDR3 is 16 residues. The CDR3 bases are TGTGCCAGCAGTTGGCTAGCGGGAGGGTATCGTGAGACCCAGTACTTC. Its translation: CASSWLAGGYRETQYF.

The CDR3 is CASSSPIQGQSYEQYF. CDR3 nucleotides: TGTGCCAGCAGTTCCCCGATTCAGGGACAGTCCTACGAGCAGTACTTC. The chain combines TRBV28 with TRBJ2-7; 7 nucleotides match TRBD1. V dropped 4 bases and J dropped 1; count of bases not matched to a gene: 10. The CDR3 is 16 residues long. Per the germline V gene, CDR1 is MDHEN and CDR2 is SYDVKM.

V and J are TRBV9 and TRBJ2-1; 13 bases line up with TRBD2. After removal of 4 bases from V and 10 bases from J, the junction contained 11 bases not matched to a gene. Looked up from germline, CDR1 is SGDLS and CDR2 is YYNGEE. The CDR3 is made up of 16 amino acids. CDR3 sequence: CASSIMTSGRYTEQFF. As DNA, the CDR3 is TGTGCCAGCAGCATAATGACTAGCGGGAGGTATACGGAGCAGTTCTTC.

The V call is TRBV9, the J call TRBJ2-1; 13 nucleotides agree with TRBD2. CDR3 size: 17 residues. CDR1 is SGDLS, CDR2 YYNGEE, per germline. V lost 2 bases to trimming and J lost 5 bases; unmatched junction nucleotides: 7. The CDR3 DNA sequence: TGTGCCAGCAGCGTCTCCCTAGGACTAGCGGGAGACAATGAGCAGTTCTTC. Residues: CASSVSLGLAGDNEQFF. Using reference TRBV9 and TRBJ2-1 for the parts outside the CDR3, the full variable domain is DSGVTQTPKHLITATGQRVTLRCSPRSGDLSVYWYQQSLDQGLQFLIQYYNGEERAKGNILERFSAQQFPDLHSELNLSSLELGDSALYFCASSVSLGLAGDNEQFFGPGTRLTVL.

This clone occurred a few times. The chain uses TRBV6-4 and TRBJ2-2; no reliable D call. Germline V gene sequence: CDR1 MRHNA, CDR2 SNTAGT. This CDR3 is built from 13 residues. V was pared by 6 bases and J by 3 bases, with 8 bases between. The CDR3 DNA sequence: TGTGCCAGCAGAGCACTTGACACCGGGGAGCTGTTTTTT. It yields the protein CASRALDTGELFF.

The rearrangement links TRBV9 to TRBJ2-7; possibly TRBD2 for D (6 bases). The CDR3 extends over 14 amino acids. Germline assignment: CDR1 SGDLS and CDR2 YYNGEE. Trimming removed 0 bases at V and 3 bases at J, with 10 bases between. Written as DNA, the CDR3 is TGTGCCAGCAGCGTAGCGGGAGATAACTACGAGCAGTACTTC. This gives the protein CASSVAGDNYEQYF.

The chain combines TRBV5-1 with TRBJ2-3; 7 bases are shared with TRBD2. CDR1 is SGHRS and CDR2 is YFSETQ in the germline V gene. The trim removed 4 bases at V and 2 bases at J, leaving 10 bases unmatched. The CDR3 has 16 amino acids. CDR3 in amino acids: CASSGGALASTDTQYF. The CDR3 DNA follows: TGCGCCAGCAGCGGAGGAGCACTAGCGTCCACAGATACGCAGTATTTT.

J is TRBJ1-1 and V is TRBV5-1, with D perhaps matching TRBD1 (5 bases). Trimming stripped 4 bases from V and 1 base from J, with 11 bases between. CDR1 and CDR2 (germline): SGHRS, YFSETQ. The CDR3 spans 14 residues. CDR3 protein: CASSPRGGNTEAFF. The CDR3 nucleotides are TGCGCCAGCAGCCCGCGCGGGGGGAACACTGAAGCTTTCTTT.

This chain uses TRBV14 with TRBJ1-1; D gene unclear. The CDR3 sequence is 13 residues long. The ends were cut back, 1 base at V and 8 bases at J, with 11 bases in the middle. Germline V gene data show CDR1 as SGHDN and CDR2 as FVKESK. The CDR3 DNA sequence: TGTGCCAGCAGCCAAGCGTATGATGGGGAAGCTTTCTTT. Protein: CASSQAYDGEAFF.

The CDR3 bases are TGTGCCAGCAGACTTCAGGTGTACAATCAGCCCCAGCATTTT. Its protein is CASRLQVYNQPQHF. The V call is TRBV6-1, the J call TRBJ1-5; D remains unclear. Germline CDR1 and CDR2: MNHNS and SASEGT. V lost 6 bases, J lost 3 bases, and 12 bases lay in between. The CDR3 has 14 amino acids.

This rearrangement joins TRBV14 to TRBJ1-2; D is ambiguous. From germline, CDR1 is SGHDN and CDR2 FVKESK. The CDR3 has 13 amino acids. V lost 1 base, J lost 3 bases, and 6 bases lay in between. The CDR3 DNA reads as TGTGCCAGCAGCCAAGGGACCCACTATGGCTACACCTTC. It specifies CASSQGTHYGYTF.

The rearrangement joins TRBV7-3 to TRBJ2-3, with D possibly TRBD2 on 5 matching bases. CDR3 length: 14 residues. Trimming removed 1 base from V and 6 bases from J, with 11 bases in between. The germline V gene has CDR1 SGHTA and CDR2 FQGTGA. The CDR3, as DNA: TGTGCCAGCAGCTTAAACGGCGGGCTGGATACGCAGTATTTT. Protein: CASSLNGGLDTQYF.

The V gene is TRBV6-5, the J gene TRBJ2-5; TRBD2 agrees at 8 bases. The germline gives CDR1 MNHEY, CDR2 SVGAGI. V was clipped by 7 bases and J by 7 bases; unmatched bases: 8. This CDR3 is 13 amino acids long. The CDR3 region has the DNA TGTGCCAGCAAAGATCCGGGACTAGGGACCCAGTACTTC. This translates into CASKDPGLGTQYF.

J is TRBJ2-1 and V is TRBV9; 8 positions agree with TRBD2. This CDR3 contains 15 residues. After removal of 0 bases from V and 3 bases from J, the junction contained 2 bases not matched to a gene. Germline-derived CDR1 and CDR2 are SGDLS and YYNGEE. CDR3 loop: CASSVELAVYNEQFF. The CDR3 DNA reads as TGTGCCAGCAGCGTAGAACTAGCGGTCTACAATGAGCAGTTCTTC.

The chain employs TRBV11-2 and TRBJ2-2; TRBD2 might be the D (5 bases). The CDR3 runs 14 residues. V lost 5 bases, J lost 0 bases, and 7 bases lay in between. Germline loops: CDR1 SGHAT, CDR2 FQNNGV. CDR3 region: CASSRTANTGELFF. As DNA, the CDR3 is TGTGCCAGCAGCAGGACTGCGAACACCGGGGAGCTGTTTTTT.

CDR3 bases: TGTGCCAGCAGCCCGGGGGGCCTCTCTGGAAACACCATATATTTT. Protein: CASSPGGLSGNTIYF. V gene TRBV5-4 combines with J gene TRBJ1-3; a possible D gene is TRBD1 (6 bases). Germline CDR1 and CDR2: SGHNT and YYREEE (reference sequence). The CDR3 totals 15 residues. Trimming removed 4 bases at V and 0 bases at J, with 11 bases between.

The chain carries TRBV6-5 and TRBJ1-1; 8 nucleotides align to TRBD1. The junction had 5 bases not matched to a gene; V was cut back by 7 bases and J by 1 base. The CDR3 extends over 14 amino acids. CDR1 and CDR2 from the germline V gene are MNHEY and SVGAGI. The chain's CDR3 is CASNRQGKNTEAFF. The CDR3 DNA reads as TGTGCCAGCAATCGACAGGGGAAGAACACTGAAGCTTTCTTT.

The J gene is TRBJ2-1, the V gene TRBV18, with D uncertain. The CDR3 sequence is 16 residues long. Germline V gene lookup returns CDR1 KGHSH and CDR2 LQKENI. Between the trimmed V and J ends, which lost 0 bases and 5 bases, there was a span of 14 bases. CDR3 in amino acids: CASSPPLAGTNNEQFF. The CDR3 DNA reads TGTGCCAGCTCACCACCCCTGGCAGGCACCAACAATGAGCAGTTCTTC.